This TCR beta chain was obtained from a study of shared clonotypes between healthy human individuals. The CDR3 covers 15 residues. Per germline, CDR1 MDHEN and CDR2 SYDVKM. V was pared by 10 bases and J by 0 bases, with 19 bases between. Study-wide results and caveats: Researchers found naive subsets generally carried larger estimated richness than memory subsets.

The data were produced by immunoSEQ multiplex PCR, yet TCRdb's version contains in-frame clones alone and is incomplete. The table lists about 190,000 clones, about 66% of them singletons, with more than 9% in the top ten. Only Caucasian adults living in Nashville, Tennessee served as donors. Splitting of CD4+ cells produced CD45RA+ naive and CD45RA-negative memory subsets. Worth noting for this clone: Antigen: not known.

The J gene is TRBJ2-7, the V gene TRBV28; the D is unclear. Material: memory CD4+ T cells sorted from blood. Subset defined: CD45RA-negative fraction. This clonotype was obtained from a young man in good health. The DNA for the CDR3 is TGTGCCACCCAAGATAAGGGCCCCAGCTCCTACGAGCAGTACTTC. It encodes CATQDKGPSSYEQYF.